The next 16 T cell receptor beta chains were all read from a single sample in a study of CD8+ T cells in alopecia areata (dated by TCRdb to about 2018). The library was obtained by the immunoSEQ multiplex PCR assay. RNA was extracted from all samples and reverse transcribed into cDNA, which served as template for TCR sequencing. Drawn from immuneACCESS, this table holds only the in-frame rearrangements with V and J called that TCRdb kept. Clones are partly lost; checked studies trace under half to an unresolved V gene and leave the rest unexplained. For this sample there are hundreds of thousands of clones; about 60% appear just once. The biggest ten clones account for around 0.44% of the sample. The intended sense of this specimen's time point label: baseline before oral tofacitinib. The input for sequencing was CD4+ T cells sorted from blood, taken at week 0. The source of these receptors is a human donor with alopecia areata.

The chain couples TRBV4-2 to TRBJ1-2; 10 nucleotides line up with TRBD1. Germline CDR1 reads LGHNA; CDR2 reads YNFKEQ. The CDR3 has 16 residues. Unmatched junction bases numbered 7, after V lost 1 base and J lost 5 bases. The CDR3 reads CASSQAGTGAGYGYTF. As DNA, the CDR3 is TGTGCCAGCAGCCAAGCCGGGACAGGGGCGGGATATGGCTACACCTTC.

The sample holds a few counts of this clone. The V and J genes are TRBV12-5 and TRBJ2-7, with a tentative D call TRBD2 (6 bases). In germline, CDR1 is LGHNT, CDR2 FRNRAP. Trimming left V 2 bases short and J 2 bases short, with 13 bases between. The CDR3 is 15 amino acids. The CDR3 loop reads CASGLPSGPAYEQYF. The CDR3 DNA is TGTGCTAGTGGTTTGCCAAGCGGGCCCGCCTACGAGCAGTACTTC.

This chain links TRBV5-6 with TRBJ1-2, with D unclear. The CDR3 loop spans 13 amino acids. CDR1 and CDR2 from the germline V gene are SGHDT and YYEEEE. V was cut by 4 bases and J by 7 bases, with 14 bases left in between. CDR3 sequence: CASSKERTPGYTF. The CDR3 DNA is TGTGCCAGCAGCAAAGAACGGACCCCTGGCTACACCTTC.

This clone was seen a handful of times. CDR3 protein: CASSHGAPGTSGRGDTGELFF. CDR3 in DNA: TGCGCCAGCAGCCATGGTGCCCCCGGGACTAGCGGGAGAGGGGACACCGGGGAGCTGTTTTTT. The chain couples TRBV4-1 to TRBJ2-2; the match to TRBD2 covers 14 bases. Germline V gene data show CDR1 as MGHRA and CDR2 as YSYEKL. CDR3 length: 21 amino acids. The junction had 15 bases not matched to a gene; V was cut back by 3 bases and J by 3 bases.

This CDR3 reads CASSGPPLNRGLDEQFF. Written as DNA, the CDR3 is TGTGCCAGCAGTGGGCCGCCCCTTAACAGGGGGTTGGATGAGCAGTTCTTC. The rearrangement uses TRBV6-1 and TRBJ2-1; 8 nucleotides line up with TRBD1. Per the germline V gene, CDR1 is MNHNS and CDR2 is SASEGT. Trimming took 4 bases from V and 8 from J; bases not matched to a gene: 16. The CDR3 contains 17 residues.

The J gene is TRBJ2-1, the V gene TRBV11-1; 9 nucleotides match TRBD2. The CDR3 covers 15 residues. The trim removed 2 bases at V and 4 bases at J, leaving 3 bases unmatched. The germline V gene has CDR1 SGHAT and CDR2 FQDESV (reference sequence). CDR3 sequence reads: CASSLPSGGYNEQFF. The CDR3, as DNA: TGTGCCAGCAGCTTACCCAGCGGGGGGTACAATGAGCAGTTCTTC.

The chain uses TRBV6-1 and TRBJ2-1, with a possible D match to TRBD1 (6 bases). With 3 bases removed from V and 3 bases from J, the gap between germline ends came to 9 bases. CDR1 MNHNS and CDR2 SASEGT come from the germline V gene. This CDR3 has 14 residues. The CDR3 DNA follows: TGTGCCAGCAGTGAGTCACAGGGCTACAATGAGCAGTTCTTC. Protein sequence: CASSESQGYNEQFF.

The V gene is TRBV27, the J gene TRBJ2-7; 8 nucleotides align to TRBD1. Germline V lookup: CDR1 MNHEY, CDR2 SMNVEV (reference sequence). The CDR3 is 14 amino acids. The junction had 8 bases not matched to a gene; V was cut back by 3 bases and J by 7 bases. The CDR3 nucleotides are TGTGCCAGCAGTTTGGACAGGGCGTGGGGGGAGCAGTACTTC. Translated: CASSLDRAWGEQYF.

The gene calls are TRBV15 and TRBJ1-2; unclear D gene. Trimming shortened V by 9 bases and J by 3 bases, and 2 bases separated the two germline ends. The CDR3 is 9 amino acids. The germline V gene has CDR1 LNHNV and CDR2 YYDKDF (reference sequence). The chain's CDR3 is CATDYGYTF. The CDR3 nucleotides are TGTGCCACTGACTATGGCTACACCTTC.

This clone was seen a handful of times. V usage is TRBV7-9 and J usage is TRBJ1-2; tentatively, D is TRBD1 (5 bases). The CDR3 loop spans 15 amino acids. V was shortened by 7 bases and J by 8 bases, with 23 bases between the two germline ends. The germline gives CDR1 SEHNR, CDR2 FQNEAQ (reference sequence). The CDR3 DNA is TGTGCCAGCACCACTGGAGGTTCCGACAGAAAAGGCTACACCTTC. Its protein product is CASTTGGSDRKGYTF.

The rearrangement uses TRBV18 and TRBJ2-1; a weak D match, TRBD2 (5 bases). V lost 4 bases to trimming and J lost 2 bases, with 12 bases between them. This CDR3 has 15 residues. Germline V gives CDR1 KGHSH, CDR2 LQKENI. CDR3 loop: CASSLGGSTYNEQFF. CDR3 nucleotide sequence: TGTGCCAGCTCACTAGGCGGGTCCACCTACAATGAGCAGTTCTTC.

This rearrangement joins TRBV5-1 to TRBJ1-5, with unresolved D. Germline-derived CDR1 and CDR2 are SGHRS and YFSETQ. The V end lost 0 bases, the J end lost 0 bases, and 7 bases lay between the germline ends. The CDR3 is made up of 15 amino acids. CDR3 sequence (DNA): TGCGCCAGCAGCTTGGGGGGAGCTAGCAATCAGCCCCAGCATTTT. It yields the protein CASSLGGASNQPQHF.

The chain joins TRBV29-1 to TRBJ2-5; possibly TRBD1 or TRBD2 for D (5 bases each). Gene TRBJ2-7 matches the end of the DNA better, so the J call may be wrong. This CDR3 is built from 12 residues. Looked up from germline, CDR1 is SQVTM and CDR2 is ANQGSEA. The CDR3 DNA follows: TGCAGCGTTGAAGGGGACGGATACGAGCAGTACTTC. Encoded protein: CSVEGDGYEQYF.

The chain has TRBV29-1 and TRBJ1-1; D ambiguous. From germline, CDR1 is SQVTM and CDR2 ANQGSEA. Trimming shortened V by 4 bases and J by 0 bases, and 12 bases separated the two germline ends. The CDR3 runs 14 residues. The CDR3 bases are TGCAGCGTTGTTCAAGAATTTATGAACACTGAAGCTTTCTTT. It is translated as CSVVQEFMNTEAFF.

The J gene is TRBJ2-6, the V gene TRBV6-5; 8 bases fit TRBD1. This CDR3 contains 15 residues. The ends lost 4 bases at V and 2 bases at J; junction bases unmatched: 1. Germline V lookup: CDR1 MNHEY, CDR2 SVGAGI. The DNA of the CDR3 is TGTGCCAGCAGTTCGGACAGGGCTGGGGCCAACGTCCTGACTTTC. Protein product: CASSSDRAGANVLTF.

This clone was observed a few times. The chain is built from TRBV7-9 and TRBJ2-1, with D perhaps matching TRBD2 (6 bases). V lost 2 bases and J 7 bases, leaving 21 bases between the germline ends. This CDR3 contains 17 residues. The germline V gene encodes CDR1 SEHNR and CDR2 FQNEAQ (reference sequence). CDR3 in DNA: TGTGCCAGCAGCTTAACTTTGGTACGGGAGATGGGGAATGAGCAGTTCTTC. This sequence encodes CASSLTLVREMGNEQFF. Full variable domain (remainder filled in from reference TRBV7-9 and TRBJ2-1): DTGVSQNPRHKITKRGQNVTFRCDPISEHNRLYWYRQTLGQGPEFLTYFQNEAQLEKSRLLSDRFSAERPKGSFSTLEIQRTEQGDSAMYLCASSLTLVREMGNEQFFGPGTRLTVL.